The present T cell receptor (beta chain) was sequenced within a study of blood T cells in healthy people across ages (dated by TCRdb to 2014 to 2015). Notes on the research overall: In model experiments, template switching captured about one uniquely barcoded TCR beta cDNA molecule for every two T cells. Using deep sequencing normalized with unique cDNA molecular identifiers, the study measured how TCR beta repertoire diversity changes with age. Four age groups were formed from the donors: young (average around 15 years), middle-aged (approximately 42), aged (roughly 58) and long-lived (less than 85). To avoid experimental bias, donors of different ages were distributed randomly across sequencing lanes. For two donors (one aged 18 to 29 and one aged 80 or older), the study analyzed two additional independent replicas of 1 million unique cDNA reads from the same blood draw. What the work shows at the level of the full study, not this receptor alone: Total diversity estimates from one million sequenced T cells were considered lower bounds and underestimates. There was a strong correlation between observed TCR beta diversity and the percentage of naive T cells measured by flow cytometry. Compared with the aged group, more naive CD4+ T cells, fewer expanded clones and increased TCR diversity were shown by the long-lived group, suggesting age selection. Observed TCR beta diversity per million T cells fell roughly linearly with age, and a significant reduction was already apparent by age roughly 40. Since profiling was done on bulk unsorted PBMCs, naive and antigen-experienced compartments could not be conclusively compared. Because the CMV infection status of the donors was unknown, age-related changes in expanded clonotypes may potentially have been confounded.

At the junction V is shortened by 6 bases and J by 11 bases, with 25 bases in between. From cysteine to phenylalanine, the CDR3 is 15 amino acids long. Only the CDR3 DNA is retained, 45 bases long and in frame from the first base. The donors were under 40 Caucasian individuals from Russia, aged roughly 6 to 100 years, who were systemically healthy. Each donor gave around 9 milliliters of peripheral blood, collected into EDTA-treated Vacutainer tubes. Ficoll-Paque density-gradient centrifugation was used to isolate PBMCs, with at least 6 million obtained per sample. Trizol reagent was used to extract total RNA from the PBMCs, yielding at least 5 micrograms per sample. For every donor, an aliquot of PBMCs went through flow cytometry to measure the percentages of naive CD45RAhigh/CD27high T cells. The library relied on 5' RACE. This sample was sequenced with an Illumina HiSeq 2500. The second PCR ran for about 6 to 12 cycles and used a J-beta primer mix along with a sample-barcoded 5' primer. A unique molecular identifier was introduced onto each TCR beta cDNA molecule by a template-switch 5' adaptor carrying 12 random nucleotides. At least 3 million CDR3-containing paired-end reads were obtained from each sample. First-strand cDNA synthesis was performed from all RNA using the Mint cDNA synthesis kit, with priming by a TRBC-specific oligonucleotide. After uracil-DNA glycosylase treatment, a first 18-cycle PCR used universal primers M1SS and BC2_uni_R on all cDNA. As for how the authors treated the data: Each sample was normalized by randomly selecting 1 million high-quality reads, each carrying a distinct molecular identifier. Instead of being binned into consensus sequences, reads with shared molecular identifiers were discarded. MiTCR, run with a Q25 quality threshold and the strictest error-elimination algorithm, handled CDR3 identification, clonotype clustering and error correction. A nonparametric unseen species model with Euler transformation was used to estimate lower-bound total TCR beta diversity. Using fastp at Q25 and MiXCR, TCRdb reprocessed the public reads and kept productive beta chains. Each CDR3 protein gets just one entry, which takes the most common genes and DNA from the rows behind it. In this record, the V and J calls reflect TCRdb's handling and not the investigators' own analysis. The sample yields 730,000 or so distinct CDR3 sequences; approximately 40% were counted once. Around 30% of the sample is taken by the ten largest.

As concerns this clonotype: There is no known antigen for this receptor. Per-base qualities were not stored, and no clone one base away is much larger.

This clonotype was obtained from a man older than 75 in good health. Input material: blood. The rearranged chain carries TRBV12-3 or TRBV12-4 and TRBJ2-5; the D gene is perhaps TRBD2, on 6 matching bases. The encoded CDR3 is CASRRLVPLTTEQYF. In nucleotide form, the sequence is TGTGCCAGCAGGAGACTAGTCCCACTAACTACTGAGCAGTACTTC.